This T cell receptor (beta chain) was sequenced for a study of T cell responses to AZD1222 COVID-19 vaccine. Study-level results: There were vaccine-associated CD4 TCRs across spike, dominant at 160-218 and 743-854. Donors were largely white British and mainly female; clonal diversity was possibly underestimated. Compared with day 0, the breadth and depth of the Spike-specific TCR repertoire rose significantly after two doses of AZD1222.

The CDR3 loop spans 17 amino acids. J gave up 2 bases and V 2 bases, and 3 bases lay outside the gene matches. The germline V gene encodes CDR1 SGHTA and CDR2 FQGTGA. Notes on this clone: Its antigen is not identified.

Sequenced by immunoSEQ multiplex PCR; TCRdb stores in-frame clones only, minus some. This sample has 100,000 to 150,000 clones; about nine tenths occur once, and the top ten carry about 4.1%. The sequencing here drew on peripheral blood, taken on day 0 of MenACWY control vaccination. The chain couples TRBV7-3 to TRBJ2-5, with 15 bases aligning to TRBD2. This clonotype was obtained from an adult in good health. The CDR3 sequence: CASSLGLAGGPQETQYF. CDR3 nucleotide sequence: TGTGCCAGCAGCTTAGGACTAGCGGGAGGGCCACAAGAGACCCAGTACTTC.